Listed here is a single T cell receptor beta chain. In the original workflow: How many nucleated cells were present was estimated from reference gene primer amplification. TCRdb keeps only in-frame clones here, not all; method: immunoSEQ multiplex PCR. The V and J calls and clone size come from that table; D and trimming were worked out from the DNA. The sample carries 300,000 to 400,000 clones, around nine tenths recorded once. The entry originates in a study of blood T cell repertoires in COVID-19. Those enrolled, adults aged roughly 18 to 89 years, came from 24 US areas. Grouping used clinical history reported by participants in a survey and questionnaire. This receptor was obtained from a man aged 25-45 years who had recovered from COVID-19. The sample consisted of PBMCs or T cells enriched from blood (not recorded which).

The CDR3 bases are TGTGCCAGCAGTGAGAACAGGCGGACAAATCAGCCCCAGCATTTT. The encoded protein is CASSENRRTNQPQHF. The chain recombines TRBV6-1 with TRBJ1-5, with D possibly matching TRBD1 (5 bases). This CDR3 comprises 15 residues. V was cut by 3 bases and J by 4 bases, with 13 bases left in between. Germline V gene sequence: CDR1 MNHNS, CDR2 SASEGT.